This T cell receptor (beta chain) appears in the sequencing data of a study of CD8 T cells in ankylosing spondylitis. This clonotype was recorded at least ten times. Trimming left V 3 bases short and J 0 bases short, with 0 bases between. The CDR3 contains 11 residues. Using its own MiXCR run on the 5' RACE reads, TCRdb lists one record per CDR3 protein. The sample yields about 130,000 distinct CDR3 sequences, 7% seen once. The receptor comes from a male donor with ankylosing spondylitis or in good health (not recorded which). The specimen sequenced was blood, either unsorted or a sorted T cell fraction (not recorded which). V and J are TRBV12-3 or TRBV12-4 and TRBJ2-7; D ambiguous. The CDR3 protein is CASSFSYEQYF. The DNA of the CDR3 is TGTGCCAGCAGTTTCTCCTACGAGCAGTACTTC.